This T cell receptor (beta chain) was documented in a study of PD-L1 blockade in urothelial cancer. Study in general: Patients' histories included 0 to 3 prior chemotherapy regimens. Analysis of the blood was performed 3 weeks (second dose) and 6 weeks after treatment start. A median of roughly 150,000 T cells was found in the blood samples. Study findings and constraints: Enhanced expansion of tumor-associated blood clones at 3 weeks characterized durable-benefit patients.

Remarks on this clone: Its target is unknown.

The V gene end was trimmed by 0 bases and the J gene end by 6 bases; junction bases not matched to a gene: 6. The CDR3 is 15 residues long. Germline values: CDR1 LGHNA, CDR2 YSLEER. Profiling relied on immunoSEQ multiplex PCR, and the TCRdb table lists in-frame clones only, not all of them. Of 85,000 to 100,000 clones in the sample, 90% were seen once. The sample here was PBMCs, taken around atezolizumab (anti-PD-L1) treatment. The chain employs TRBV4-3 and TRBJ1-2, with TRBD1 matching over 8 bases. The sequence came from a man aged 60 to 69 with urothelial cancer. The CDR3 reads CASSQETGAGDGYTF. The CDR3 nucleotides read TGCGCCAGCAGCCAAGAGACAGGGGCTGGCGATGGCTACACCTTC.